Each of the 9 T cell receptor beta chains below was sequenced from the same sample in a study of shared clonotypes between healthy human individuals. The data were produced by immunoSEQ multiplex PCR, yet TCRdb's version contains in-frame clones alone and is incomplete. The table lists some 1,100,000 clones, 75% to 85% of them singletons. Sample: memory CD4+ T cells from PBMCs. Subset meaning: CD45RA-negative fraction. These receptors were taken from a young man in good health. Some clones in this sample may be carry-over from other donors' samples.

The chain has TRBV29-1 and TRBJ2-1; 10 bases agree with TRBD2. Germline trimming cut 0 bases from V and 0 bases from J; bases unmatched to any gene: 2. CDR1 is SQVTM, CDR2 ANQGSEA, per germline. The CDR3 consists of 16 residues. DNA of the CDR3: TGCAGCGTTGAAGAATCTAGCGGGAGCTCCTACAATGAGCAGTTCTTC. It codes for CSVEESSGSSYNEQFF.

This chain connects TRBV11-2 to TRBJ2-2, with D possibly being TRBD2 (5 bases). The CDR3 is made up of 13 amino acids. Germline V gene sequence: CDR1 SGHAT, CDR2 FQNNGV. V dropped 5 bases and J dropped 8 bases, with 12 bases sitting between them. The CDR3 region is CASSEGPPGELFF. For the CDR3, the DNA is TGTGCCAGCAGCGAGGGCCCTCCTGGGGAGCTGTTTTTT.

CDR3 in amino acids: CASSPRDRVKPQHF. CDR3 sequence (DNA): TGTGCCAGCTCTCCCAGGGACAGGGTGAAGCCCCAGCATTTT. The chain combines TRBV6-5 with TRBJ1-5; 9 positions match TRBD1. The CDR3 is 14 amino acids. With V trimmed by 8 bases and J by 8 bases, 10 bases remained unmatched. Germline CDR1 reads MNHEY; CDR2 reads SVGAGI.

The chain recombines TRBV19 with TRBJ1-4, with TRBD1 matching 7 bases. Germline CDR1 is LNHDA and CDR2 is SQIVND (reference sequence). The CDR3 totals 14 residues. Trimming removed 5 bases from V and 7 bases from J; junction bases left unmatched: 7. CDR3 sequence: CASSPTGTVEKLFF. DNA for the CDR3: TGTGCCAGTAGTCCAACCGGGACAGTTGAAAAACTGTTTTTT.

CDR3 region: CASSRQGANVLTF. In DNA form, the CDR3 reads TGTGCCAGCAGCCGACAAGGGGCCAACGTCCTGACTTTC. The rearrangement joins TRBV7-9 to TRBJ2-6, with no clear D. Trimming took off 5 bases at V and 4 bases at J, with 6 bases between the two ends. CDR1 is SEHNR, CDR2 FQNEAQ, per germline (reference sequence). The CDR3 has 13 amino acids.

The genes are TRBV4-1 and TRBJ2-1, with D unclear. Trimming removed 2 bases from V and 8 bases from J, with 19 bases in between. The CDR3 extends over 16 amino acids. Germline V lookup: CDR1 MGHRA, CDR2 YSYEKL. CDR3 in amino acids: CASSQPYSRVGHEQFF. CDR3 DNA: TGCGCCAGCAGCCAACCGTACTCAAGGGTCGGTCATGAGCAGTTCTTC.

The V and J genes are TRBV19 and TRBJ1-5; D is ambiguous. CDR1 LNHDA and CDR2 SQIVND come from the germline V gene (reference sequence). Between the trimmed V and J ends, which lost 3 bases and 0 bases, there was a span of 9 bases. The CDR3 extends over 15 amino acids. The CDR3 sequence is CASSIQSYSNQPQHF. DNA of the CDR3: TGTGCCAGTAGTATCCAGAGTTATAGCAATCAGCCCCAGCATTTT.

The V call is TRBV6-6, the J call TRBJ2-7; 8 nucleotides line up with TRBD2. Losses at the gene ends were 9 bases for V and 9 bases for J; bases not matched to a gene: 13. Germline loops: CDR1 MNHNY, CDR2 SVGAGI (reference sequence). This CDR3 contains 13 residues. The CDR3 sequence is CASEGGGGRGQYF. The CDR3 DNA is TGTGCCAGTGAGGGCGGCGGGGGGAGAGGGCAGTACTTC.

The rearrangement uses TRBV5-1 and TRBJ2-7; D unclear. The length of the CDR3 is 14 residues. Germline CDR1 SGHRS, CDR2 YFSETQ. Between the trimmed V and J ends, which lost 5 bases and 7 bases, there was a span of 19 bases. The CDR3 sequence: CASRPGWQEGEQYF. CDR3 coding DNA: TGCGCCAGCAGACCCGGGTGGCAGGAAGGGGAGCAGTACTTC. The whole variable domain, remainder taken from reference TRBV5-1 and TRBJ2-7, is KAGVTQTPRYLIKTRGQQVTLSCSPISGHRSVSWYQQTPGQGLQFLFEYFSETQRNKGNFPGRFSGRQFSNSRSEMNVSTLELGDSALYLCASRPGWQEGEQYFGPGTRLTVT.